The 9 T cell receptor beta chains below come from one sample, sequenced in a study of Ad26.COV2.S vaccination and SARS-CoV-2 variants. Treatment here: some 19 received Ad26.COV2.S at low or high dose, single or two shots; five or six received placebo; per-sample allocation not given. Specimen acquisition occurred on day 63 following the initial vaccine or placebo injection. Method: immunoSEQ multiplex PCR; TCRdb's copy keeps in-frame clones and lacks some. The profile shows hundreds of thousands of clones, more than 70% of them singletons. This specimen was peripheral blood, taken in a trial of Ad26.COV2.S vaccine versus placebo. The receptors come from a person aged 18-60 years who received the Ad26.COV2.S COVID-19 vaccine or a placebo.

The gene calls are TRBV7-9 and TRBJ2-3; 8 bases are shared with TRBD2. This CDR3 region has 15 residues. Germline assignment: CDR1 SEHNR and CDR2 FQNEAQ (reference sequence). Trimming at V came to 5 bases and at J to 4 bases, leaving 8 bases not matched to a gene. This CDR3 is CASSLQAGAADTQYF. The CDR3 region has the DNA TGTGCCAGCAGCCTGCAAGCGGGAGCAGCAGATACGCAGTATTTT. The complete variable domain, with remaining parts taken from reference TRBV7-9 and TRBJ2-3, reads DTGVSQNPRHKITKRGQNVTFRCDPISEHNRLYWYRQTLGQGPEFLTYFQNEAQLEKSRLLSDRFSAERPKGSFSTLEIQRTEQGDSAMYLCASSLQAGAADTQYFGPGTRLTVL.

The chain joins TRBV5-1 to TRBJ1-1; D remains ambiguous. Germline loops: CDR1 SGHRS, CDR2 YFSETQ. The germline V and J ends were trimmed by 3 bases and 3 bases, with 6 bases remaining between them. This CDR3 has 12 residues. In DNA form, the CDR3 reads TGCGCCAGCAGCTACGGGGACACTGAAGCTTTCTTT. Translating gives CASSYGDTEAFF.

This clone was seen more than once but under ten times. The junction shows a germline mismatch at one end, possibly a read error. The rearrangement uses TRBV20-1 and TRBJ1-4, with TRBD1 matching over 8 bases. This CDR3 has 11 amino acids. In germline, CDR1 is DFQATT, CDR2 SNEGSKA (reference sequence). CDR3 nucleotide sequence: TGCAGTGCTAAAGGCTCCGGGACAGGCCTTTTT. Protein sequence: CSAKGSGTGLF.

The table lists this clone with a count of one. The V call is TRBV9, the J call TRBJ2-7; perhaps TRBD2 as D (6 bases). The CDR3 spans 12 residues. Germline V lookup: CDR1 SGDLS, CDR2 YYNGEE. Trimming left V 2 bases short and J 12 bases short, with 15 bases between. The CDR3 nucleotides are TGTGCCAGCAGCGTCGAGGACGGGAGTATGTACTTC. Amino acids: CASSVEDGSMYF. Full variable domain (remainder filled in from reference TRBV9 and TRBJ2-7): DSGVTQTPKHLITATGQRVTLRCSPRSGDLSVYWYQQSLDQGLQFLIQYYNGEERAKGNILERFSAQQFPDLHSELNLSSLELGDSALYFCASSVEDGSMYFGPGTRLTVT.

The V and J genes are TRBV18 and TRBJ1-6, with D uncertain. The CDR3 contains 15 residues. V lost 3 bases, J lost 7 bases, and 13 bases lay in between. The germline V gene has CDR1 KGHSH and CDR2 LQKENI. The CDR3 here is CASSPVMTSNSPLHF. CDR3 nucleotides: TGTGCCAGCTCACCGGTCATGACGTCCAATTCACCCCTCCACTTT.

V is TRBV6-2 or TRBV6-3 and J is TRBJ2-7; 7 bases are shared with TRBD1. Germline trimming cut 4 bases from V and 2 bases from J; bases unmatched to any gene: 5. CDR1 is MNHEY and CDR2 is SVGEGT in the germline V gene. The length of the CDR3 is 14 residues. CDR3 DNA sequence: TGTGCCAGCAGTTCCACGGACAGGACCTACGAGCAGTACTTC. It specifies CASSSTDRTYEQYF.

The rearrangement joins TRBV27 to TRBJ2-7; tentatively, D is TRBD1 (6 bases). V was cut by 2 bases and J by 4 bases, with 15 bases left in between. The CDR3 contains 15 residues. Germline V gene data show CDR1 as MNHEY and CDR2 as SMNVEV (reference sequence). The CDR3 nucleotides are TGTGCCAGCAGTTTAAGGGACACCTACCTTTACGAGCAGTACTTC. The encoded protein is CASSLRDTYLYEQYF.

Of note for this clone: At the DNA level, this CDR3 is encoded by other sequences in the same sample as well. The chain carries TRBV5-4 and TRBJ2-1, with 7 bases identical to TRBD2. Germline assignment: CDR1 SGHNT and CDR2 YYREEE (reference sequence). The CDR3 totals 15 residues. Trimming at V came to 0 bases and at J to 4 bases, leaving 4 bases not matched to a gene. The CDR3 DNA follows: TGTGCCAGCAGCTTGGCTCTAGCGGAGTACAATGAGCAGTTCTTC. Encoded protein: CASSLALAEYNEQFF. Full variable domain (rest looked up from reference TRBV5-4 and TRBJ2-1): ETGVTQSPTHLIKTRGQQVTLRCSSQSGHNTVSWYQQALGQGPQFIFQYYREEENGRGNFPPRFSGLQFPNYSSELNVNALELDDSALYLCASSLALAEYNEQFFGPGTRLTVL.

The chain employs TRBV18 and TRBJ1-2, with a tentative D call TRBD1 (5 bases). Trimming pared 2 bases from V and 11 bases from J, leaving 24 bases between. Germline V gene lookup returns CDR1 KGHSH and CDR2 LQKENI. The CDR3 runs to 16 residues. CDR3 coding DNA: TGTGCCAGCTCACCAGAGTTAGGAGTCATTGCAGGGCGGTACACCTTC. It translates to CASSPELGVIAGRYTF.